This T cell receptor (beta chain) came from a study of blood T cells in healthy people across ages. Next came a second PCR, run for about 6 to 12 cycles, which used a sample-barcoded 5' primer along with a J-beta primer mix. In TCRdb, the 5' RACE reads were re-called with MiXCR into one record per CDR3 protein. This sample carries around 800,000 distinct CDR3 sequences, 55% to 65% of them seen once, and the ten largest clones take 25% to 30%. This CDR3 region has 14 residues. J was trimmed by 8 bases and V by 5 bases; bases with no gene match: 10. Germline CDR1 LGHDT, CDR2 YNNKEL (reference sequence).

The chain links TRBV3-1 to TRBJ1-2; 8 positions match TRBD1. Sequencing was done on a sample of blood. This TCR was recovered from a man younger than 40 in good health. The CDR3 sequence is CASSFIGQGRGYTF. The CDR3 DNA sequence: TGTGCCAGCAGCTTTATCGGACAGGGCCGGGGCTACACCTTC.